This TCR beta chain was identified in a study of blood T cell repertoires in COVID-19. From germline, CDR1 is SNHLY and CDR2 FYNNEI. The CDR3 has 14 amino acids. J lost 3 bases, V lost 6 bases, and 8 bases had no gene match. The study drew participants aged roughly 18 to 89 years from some 24 US areas. Two negative PCRs, clearance, or symptom resolution were required of recovered Cohort 3 donors. TCRdb keeps only in-frame clones here, not all; method: immunoSEQ multiplex PCR. The sample gives about 150,000 clones, around 80% of which show up once; over 5% is in the top ten. Specimen: PBMCs or T cells enriched from blood (not recorded which). The V and J genes are TRBV2 and TRBJ2-7, with 7 positions matching TRBD1. The sequence derives from a woman aged 45-60 years who had recovered from COVID-19. Here the CDR3 DNA reads TGTGCCAGCAGACCACTGACAGGGTACTACGAGCAGTACTTC. Protein product: CASRPLTGYYEQYF.